The 31 T cell receptor beta chains presented below share a single source sample, sequenced in a study of cytomegalovirus exposure and HLA in healthy donors. TCRdb keeps only in-frame clones here, not all; method: immunoSEQ multiplex PCR. The repertoire has 190,000 or so clones, roughly 88% of them found once; the top ten carry around 15%. Sequences were obtained from PBMCs. These TCRs come from a woman aged 25 to 39 in good health and CMV-seropositive.

The chain carries TRBV5-6 and TRBJ1-2, with 10 bases lining up with TRBD1. The CDR3 contains 15 residues. V was clipped by 0 bases and J by 6 bases; unmatched bases: 5. Looked up from germline, CDR1 is SGHDT and CDR2 is YYEEEE. Written as DNA, the CDR3 is TGTGCCAGCAGCTTGGCGACAGGGGGCGCGGATGGCTACACCTTC. This sequence encodes CASSLATGGADGYTF.

V is TRBV5-6 and J is TRBJ1-1, with 7 bases aligning to TRBD1. Germline V gene data show CDR1 as SGHDT and CDR2 as YYEEEE. V lost 5 bases, J lost 0 bases, and 10 bases stayed unmatched. CDR3 length equals 16 residues. CDR3 protein: CASSSINRGLNTEAFF. The CDR3 DNA reads as TGTGCCAGCAGTTCTATTAACAGGGGTCTGAACACTGAAGCTTTCTTT. Variable domain in full (rest from reference TRBV5-6 and TRBJ1-1): DAGVTQSPTHLIKTRGQQVTLRCSPKSGHDTVSWYQQALGQGPQFIFQYYEEEERQRGNFPDRFSGHQFPNYSSELNVNALLLGDSALYLCASSSINRGLNTEAFFGQGTRLTVV.

This clone was observed once. V gene TRBV5-1 combines with J gene TRBJ2-3; 9 nucleotides agree with TRBD1. This CDR3 region has 14 residues. The germline CDR1 and CDR2 sequences are SGHRS and YFSETQ. The V segment lost 3 bases and the J segment 5 bases; nucleotides outside the gene matches: 4. CDR3 coding DNA: TGCGCCAGCAGCTGGGGGGGACAGGGAGATACGCAGTATTTT. Its translation: CASSWGGQGDTQYF.

In DNA form, the CDR3 reads TGTGCCAGCAGCTACAGGGGCCTGAGCACAGATACGCAGTATTTT. Encoded protein: CASSYRGLSTDTQYF. This sequence joins TRBV13 and TRBJ2-3, with TRBD1 matching 7 bases. The CDR3 sequence is 15 residues long. Germline CDR1 and CDR2: PRHDT and FYEKMQ (reference sequence). The junction had 4 bases not matched to a gene; V was cut back by 4 bases and J by 0 bases.

This chain uses TRBV6-6 with TRBJ1-2; D perhaps matches TRBD1 (6 bases). This CDR3 comprises 13 residues. CDR1 is MNHNY, CDR2 SVGAGI, per germline (reference sequence). The ends were cut back, 4 bases at V and 4 bases at J, with 10 bases in the middle. The CDR3: CASSWDTSYGYTF. Written as DNA, the CDR3 is TGTGCCAGCAGTTGGGACACAAGCTATGGCTACACCTTC.

Details on this clone: The same CDR3 can be traced to other DNA sequences in this sample. The J gene is TRBJ1-2, the V gene TRBV30, with D perhaps matching TRBD1 (6 bases). Between the trimmed V and J ends, which lost 3 bases and 7 bases, there was a span of 9 bases. CDR1 GTSNPN and CDR2 SVGIG come from the germline V gene (reference sequence). The CDR3 sequence is 11 residues long. DNA for the CDR3: TGTGCCTGGAGCCTAGGGGGTGGCTACACCTTC. Protein sequence: CAWSLGGGYTF.

This clone has just one count. The chain employs TRBV18 and TRBJ2-3; TRBD1 aligns across 12 bases. V lost 6 bases and J lost 4; bases outside the gene matches: 5. The CDR3 totals 15 residues. Germline V gene data show CDR1 as KGHSH and CDR2 as LQKENI. Here the CDR3 reads CASSRDRGPPDTQYF. DNA of the CDR3: TGTGCCAGCTCGAGGGACAGGGGGCCACCAGATACGCAGTATTTT. The entire variable domain, with the rest obtained from reference TRBV18 and TRBJ2-3, is as follows: NAGVMQNPRHLVRRRGQEARLRCSPMKGHSHVYWYRQLPEEGLKFMVYLQKENIIDESGMPKERFSAEFPKEGPSILRIQQVVRGDSAAYFCASSRDRGPPDTQYFGPGTRLTVL.

The genes are TRBV18 and TRBJ2-1, with TRBD1 matching over 8 bases. Germline CDR1 and CDR2: KGHSH and LQKENI. This CDR3 is built from 17 residues. The junction had 9 bases not matched to a gene; V was cut back by 1 base and J by 4 bases. CDR3 sequence reads: CASSPQARTGSYNEQFF. CDR3 in DNA: TGTGCCAGCTCACCACAGGCCCGGACAGGGAGTTACAATGAGCAGTTCTTC.

V is TRBV19 and J is TRBJ2-7; a weak D match, TRBD1 (7 bases). The V and J ends lost 5 bases and 6 bases respectively, with 14 bases between them. CDR1 is LNHDA, CDR2 SQIVND, per germline (reference sequence). The CDR3 totals 13 residues. CDR3 sequence reads: CASSPGTAGEQYF. The CDR3, as DNA: TGTGCCAGTAGTCCCGGGACAGCGGGCGAGCAGTACTTC. The full variable domain, completed using reference TRBV19 and TRBJ2-7, is DGGITQSPKYLFRKEGQNVTLSCEQNLNHDAMYWYRQDPGQGLRLIYYSQIVNDFQKGDIAEGYSVSREKKESFPLTVTSAQKNPTAFYLCASSPGTAGEQYFGPGTRLTVT.

The CDR3 loop is CASSLVPGLAGSSYVWYF. CDR3 in DNA: TGTGCCAGCAGCTTAGTACCGGGACTAGCGGGAAGTTCCTACGTTTGGTACTTC. The chain has TRBV7-8 and TRBJ2-7; TRBD2 matches at 13 bases. The CDR3 spans 18 residues. The V segment lost 1 base and the J segment 12 bases; nucleotides outside the gene matches: 18. Germline CDR1 and CDR2: SGHVS and FQNEAQ.

This rearrangement joins TRBV11-3 to TRBJ2-1; 9 positions agree with TRBD2. V lost 1 base, J lost 10 bases, and 8 bases stayed unmatched. Germline CDR1 and CDR2: SGHNT and YENEEA. This CDR3 spans 15 amino acids. Written as DNA, the CDR3 is TGTGCCAGCAGCTTAGGCGGGAGGGCCTTAGGGGAGCAGTTCTTC. Translation: CASSLGGRALGEQFF.

The J gene is TRBJ1-3, the V gene TRBV5-8; 9 positions agree with TRBD1. This CDR3 spans 16 amino acids. Germline V lookup: CDR1 SGHTS, CDR2 YDEGEE. J lost 1 base, V lost 2 bases, and 4 bases had no gene match. CDR3: CASSFVDRGSGNTIYF. The CDR3 coding sequence is TGTGCCAGCAGCTTTGTAGACAGGGGGTCTGGAAACACCATATATTTT.

The chain employs TRBV19 and TRBJ1-5; tentatively, D is TRBD1 (6 bases). CDR3 length equals 14 residues. CDR1 LNHDA and CDR2 SQIVND come from the germline V gene (reference sequence). Trimming stripped 7 bases from V and 9 bases from J, with 19 bases between. CDR3 loop: CASNPGTPAAPQHF. CDR3 coding DNA: TGTGCCAGTAATCCCGGGACACCCGCCGCGCCCCAGCATTTT. Combining the CDR3 with reference TRBV19 and TRBJ1-5 gives the whole variable domain DGGITQSPKYLFRKEGQNVTLSCEQNLNHDAMYWYRQDPGQGLRLIYYSQIVNDFQKGDIAEGYSVSREKKESFPLTVTSAQKNPTAFYLCASNPGTPAAPQHFGDGTRLSIL.

V and J are TRBV7-2 and TRBJ2-1; TRBD2 might be the D (6 bases). Germline V lookup: CDR1 SGHTA, CDR2 FQGNSA. V dropped 5 bases and J dropped 8 bases, with 16 bases sitting between them. The CDR3 consists of 14 residues. CDR3 in amino acids: CASSQTRSADEQFF. The CDR3 nucleotides read TGTGCCAGCAGCCAGACTAGATCCGCCGATGAGCAGTTCTTC.

J is TRBJ1-2 and V is TRBV25-1; D is possibly TRBD1 (6 bases). The V gene lost 5 bases and the J gene lost 4 bases, with 23 bases spanning the gap. The CDR3 has 17 residues. Germline V CDR1 and CDR2: MGHDK, SYGVNS. In DNA form, the CDR3 reads TGTGCCAGCAGTCGCCCAGGGGCAGGATCACAATCCTATGGCTACACCTTC. Its translation: CASSRPGAGSQSYGYTF.

The gene calls are TRBV27 and TRBJ2-5; 11 positions agree with TRBD1. This CDR3 has 15 amino acids. Germline CDR1 MNHEY, CDR2 SMNVEV (reference sequence). Unmatched junction bases numbered 2, after V lost 3 bases and J lost 2 bases. The CDR3 reads CASSFGTGGQETQYF. CDR3 DNA: TGTGCCAGCAGTTTTGGGACAGGGGGACAAGAGACCCAGTACTTC.

The chain uses TRBV5-4 and TRBJ2-7; 14 bases fit TRBD2. Germline V gene sequence: CDR1 SGHNT, CDR2 YYREEE (reference sequence). The V and J ends lost 7 bases and 7 bases, in that order; junction bases with no gene match: 10. This CDR3 is built from 15 residues. CDR3 nucleotide sequence: TGTGCCAGCGCGAAGGGACTAGCGGGAGTTGAGGAGCAGTACTTC. It specifies CASAKGLAGVEEQYF. Looking up the rest from reference TRBV5-4 and TRBJ2-7 gives the full variable domain: ETGVTQSPTHLIKTRGQQVTLRCSSQSGHNTVSWYQQALGQGPQFIFQYYREEENGRGNFPPRFSGLQFPNYSSELNVNALELDDSALYLCASAKGLAGVEEQYFGPGTRLTVT.

The chain links TRBV5-1 to TRBJ2-5, with 9 positions matching TRBD2. The CDR3 consists of 15 residues. V was clipped by 2 bases and J by 5 bases; unmatched bases: 7. Germline values: CDR1 SGHRS, CDR2 YFSETQ. CDR3 region: CASSLGGRAWETQYF. Here the CDR3 DNA reads TGCGCCAGCAGCTTAGGCGGGAGGGCCTGGGAGACCCAGTACTTC.

The chain joins TRBV6-1 to TRBJ2-1; D remains ambiguous. The CDR3 covers 14 residues. The germline gives CDR1 MNHNS, CDR2 SASEGT. Trimming took 6 bases from V and 2 from J, leaving 11 bases between them. CDR3 amino acids: CASRPSETYNEQFF. The CDR3 DNA follows: TGTGCCAGCAGACCCAGCGAAACCTACAATGAGCAGTTCTTC.

The chain links TRBV28 to TRBJ1-5; D unclear. This CDR3 is 13 amino acids long. Germline V CDR1 and CDR2: MDHEN, SYDVKM. V shed 8 bases and J shed 7 bases, with 15 bases lying between them. CDR3 nucleotides: TGTGCCAGCCTGGGGAGGCCTCAACAGCCCCAGCATTTT. Translated, it gives CASLGRPQQPQHF.

This rearrangement joins TRBV2 to TRBJ2-5, with a weak D call TRBD2 (6 bases). Germline CDR1 and CDR2: SNHLY and FYNNEI. V was cut by 4 bases and J by 3 bases, with 9 bases left in between. The CDR3 is made up of 13 amino acids. The CDR3 sequence is CASSGGGEETQYF. The CDR3 bases are TGTGCCAGCAGTGGGGGCGGGGAAGAGACCCAGTACTTC.

V usage is TRBV7-2 and J usage is TRBJ1-2; 10 positions agree with TRBD1. Germline CDR1 reads SGHTA; CDR2 reads FQGNSA. This CDR3 spans 16 amino acids. The trim removed 5 bases at V and 2 bases at J, leaving 8 bases unmatched. The CDR3 DNA reads TGTGCCAGCAGCCGCATGGGACAGGGGAGAAACTATGGCTACACCTTC. This encodes CASSRMGQGRNYGYTF.

This sequence joins TRBV28 and TRBJ2-1, with a weak D call TRBD2 (6 bases). The CDR3 covers 17 residues. CDR1 is MDHEN and CDR2 is SYDVKM in the germline V gene. V was shortened by 8 bases and J by 3 bases, with 23 bases between the two germline ends. CDR3 protein: CASAESSDRALYNEQFF. The CDR3 coding sequence is TGTGCCAGCGCGGAATCTAGCGACCGTGCCCTCTACAATGAGCAGTTCTTC.

V gene TRBV4-1 combines with J gene TRBJ2-1; D may be TRBD1 (6 bases). V was pared by 1 base and J by 4 bases, with 11 bases between. The CDR3 has 15 amino acids. Germline V gene data show CDR1 as MGHRA and CDR2 as YSYEKL. The CDR3 nucleotides are TGCGCCAGCAGCCAAGCCTGGACAGATTACAATGAGCAGTTCTTC. Residues: CASSQAWTDYNEQFF.

This clone was recorded once. The chain uses TRBV6-1 and TRBJ2-3, with a weak D call TRBD1 (6 bases). With 6 bases removed from V and 3 bases from J, the gap between germline ends came to 10 bases. This CDR3 comprises 13 residues. Germline loops: CDR1 MNHNS, CDR2 SASEGT. The CDR3 region is CASRDSGTDTQYF. The DNA for the CDR3 is TGTGCCAGCAGGGACAGCGGAACAGATACGCAGTATTTT.

The rearrangement joins TRBV2 to TRBJ1-5, with 11 bases lining up with TRBD1. With 6 bases clipped from V and 6 bases from J, the junction kept 4 bases outside the gene matches. Germline-derived CDR1 and CDR2 are SNHLY and FYNNEI. This CDR3 is built from 14 residues. CDR3 nucleotides: TGTGCCAGCAGGGACGGACAGGGGGCTCAGCCCCAGCATTTT. Encoded protein: CASRDGQGAQPQHF.

The sample holds a few counts of this clone. The chain has TRBV28 and TRBJ2-7, with D uncertain. Germline loops: CDR1 MDHEN, CDR2 SYDVKM. This CDR3 is 13 amino acids long. V shed 5 bases and J shed 1 base, with 9 bases lying between them. The CDR3 nucleotides are TGTGCCAGCAGTAAGTCAGGATCCTACGAGCAGTACTTC. This encodes CASSKSGSYEQYF.

The CDR3 coding sequence is TGTGCCAGCAGTGAGCGGGAGGGCCTGTCAGTTACGCAGTATTTT. It encodes CASSEREGLSVTQYF. The rearrangement links TRBV25-1 to TRBJ2-3, with 9 nucleotides matching TRBD2. CDR1 is MGHDK, CDR2 SYGVNS, per germline. J was trimmed by 8 bases and V by 3 bases; bases with no gene match: 9. This CDR3 contains 15 residues.

J is TRBJ2-1 and V is TRBV27, with 8 bases that match TRBD1. V gave up 6 bases and J gave up 1 base; unmatched junction bases: 8. There are 16 residues in the CDR3. CDR1 is MNHEY and CDR2 is SMNVEV in the germline V gene (reference sequence). The DNA for the CDR3 is TGTGCCAGCAGACTTCGTCGGACAGGGTCCTACAATGAGCAGTTCTTC. Protein sequence: CASRLRRTGSYNEQFF.

The V call is TRBV5-1, the J call TRBJ2-7, with 10 positions matching TRBD1. Germline V gene lookup returns CDR1 SGHRS and CDR2 YFSETQ. The trim removed 1 base at V and 5 bases at J, leaving 3 bases unmatched. This CDR3 has 14 amino acids. CDR3 bases: TGCGCCAGCAGCTTGAGACAGGGGGCTAACGAGCAGTACTTC. It specifies CASSLRQGANEQYF.

The chain employs TRBV19 and TRBJ2-2; perhaps TRBD2 as D (5 bases). The CDR3 has 14 residues. V was clipped by 3 bases and J by 2 bases, with 7 bases between them. Germline V CDR1 and CDR2: LNHDA, SQIVND (reference sequence). The CDR3 here is CASSMWTNTGELFF. As DNA, the CDR3 is TGTGCCAGTAGTATGTGGACTAACACCGGGGAGCTGTTTTTT.